These 13 T cell receptor beta chains were all obtained from the same sample, sequenced in a study of blood T cell repertoires in COVID-19. Using immunoSEQ multiplex PCR, the repertoire was profiled, and TCRdb retains in-frame clones only, with some absent. Of tens of thousands of clones listed, approximately 82% are singletons. The sample was peripheral blood. These receptors originate from a man aged 60 to 69 with acute or convalescent COVID-19.

The rearrangement uses TRBV6-2 or TRBV6-3 and TRBJ2-7; tentative D call: TRBD2 (5 bases). V lost 2 bases and J 3 bases, leaving 8 bases between the germline ends. CDR3 length equals 13 residues. CDR1 and CDR2 (germline): MNHEY, SVGEGT. Here the CDR3 DNA reads TGTGCCAGCAGTTACCAAGACTACTACGAGCAGTACTTC. Residues: CASSYQDYYEQYF.

The V and J genes are TRBV6-5 and TRBJ1-4, with D maybe TRBD1 (5 bases). The CDR3 is 14 amino acids. The germline V gene has CDR1 MNHEY and CDR2 SVGAGI. The CDR3 loop is CALSPGLENEKLFF. CDR3 bases: TGTGCTTTATCGCCGGGACTGGAGAATGAAAAACTGTTTTTT.

This clone was seen only once. This rearrangement joins TRBV11-2 to TRBJ1-1, with TRBD1 as a possible D gene (6 bases). Germline CDR1 and CDR2: SGHAT and FQNNGV. The CDR3 is 14 residues long. V was trimmed by 2 bases and J by 4 bases, leaving 11 bases between them. For the CDR3, the DNA is TGTGCCAGCAGCTTAAGTACAGGGAGCACTGAAGCTTTCTTT. Protein sequence: CASSLSTGSTEAFF. The variable domain in full, with the rest retrieved from reference TRBV11-2 and TRBJ1-1, is EAGVAQSPRYKIIEKRQSVAFWCNPISGHATLYWYQQILGQGPKLLIQFQNNGVVDDSQLPKDRFSAERLKGVDSTLKIQPAKLEDSAVYLCASSLSTGSTEAFFGQGTRLTVV.

The rearrangement joins TRBV5-1 to TRBJ2-5; maybe TRBD1 (5 bases). The germline V gene encodes CDR1 SGHRS and CDR2 YFSETQ. The V end lost 7 bases, the J end lost 5 bases, and 9 bases lay between the germline ends. The CDR3 has 11 residues. The CDR3 DNA reads TGCGCCAGCTACGCAGGGGAGACCCAGTACTTC. Protein: CASYAGETQYF. The full variable domain, its missing parts supplied by reference TRBV5-1 and TRBJ2-5, is KAGVTQTPRYLIKTRGQQVTLSCSPISGHRSVSWYQQTPGQGLQFLFEYFSETQRNKGNFPGRFSGRQFSNSRSEMNVSTLELGDSALYLCASYAGETQYFGPGTRLLVL.

V gene TRBV11-2 combines with J gene TRBJ2-3; perhaps TRBD1 as D (6 bases). The CDR3 is 17 amino acids. Per germline, CDR1 SGHAT and CDR2 FQNNGV. Trimming cost V 5 bases and J 4 bases, with 22 bases left between them. The CDR3 protein is CASSPGGQPLRADTQYF. CDR3 sequence (DNA): TGTGCCAGCAGCCCCGGTGGACAGCCCCTTAGGGCAGATACGCAGTATTTT.

The chain couples TRBV29-1 to TRBJ1-2; 7 bases agree with TRBD1. The CDR3 consists of 13 residues. V lost 8 bases, J lost 8 bases, and 14 bases stayed unmatched. Germline assignment: CDR1 SQVTM and CDR2 ANQGSEA. CDR3 amino acids: CSTGTVTSIGYTF. DNA for the CDR3: TGCAGCACCGGGACAGTCACCAGTATCGGCTACACCTTC.

V gene TRBV5-4 combines with J gene TRBJ2-7; D perhaps matches TRBD2 (5 bases). The length of the CDR3 is 14 residues. The V gene lost 4 bases and the J gene lost 7 bases, with 18 bases spanning the gap. CDR1 and CDR2 from the germline V gene are SGHNT and YYREEE (reference sequence). CDR3 region: CASSPGSPSGEQYF. CDR3 sequence (DNA): TGTGCCAGCAGCCCGGGGTCCCCGTCGGGAGAGCAGTACTTC.

This clone was recorded once. The rearrangement links TRBV7-8 to TRBJ1-1; 7 bases align to TRBD1. Germline CDR1 reads SGHVS; CDR2 reads FQNEAQ. J was trimmed by 8 bases and V by 3 bases; bases with no gene match: 6. This CDR3 spans 13 amino acids. In DNA form, the CDR3 reads TGTGCCAGCAGCTTCTTACTGACAGGGGAAGCTTTCTTT. Its protein product is CASSFLLTGEAFF.

The chain joins TRBV11-2 to TRBJ2-5, with 8 bases that match TRBD1. Germline V gene data show CDR1 as SGHAT and CDR2 as FQNNGV. The CDR3 is 12 amino acids. J lost 7 bases, V lost 5 bases, and 3 bases had no gene match. CDR3 in amino acids: CASSPDRGTQYF. DNA for the CDR3: TGTGCCAGCAGCCCAGACAGGGGGACCCAGTACTTC.

This chain links TRBV20-1 with TRBJ2-7; possible D gene TRBD2, 6 bases. Germline V gives CDR1 DFQATT, CDR2 SNEGSKA (reference sequence). This CDR3 spans 12 amino acids. Deletions cut 3 bases from V and 4 bases from J, with 10 bases between. DNA of the CDR3: TGCAGTGCTAGTCCTAGCGAGTACGAGCAGTACTTC. Translation gives CSASPSEYEQYF.

V gene TRBV5-4 combines with J gene TRBJ2-1; 10 bases align to TRBD2. The junction had 9 bases not matched to a gene; V was cut back by 5 bases and J by 7 bases. Germline V gene data show CDR1 as SGHNT and CDR2 as YYREEE (reference sequence). CDR3 size: 15 residues. This chain's CDR3 is CASSSKREGRNEQFF. The CDR3 nucleotides read TGTGCCAGCAGTTCTAAGCGGGAGGGCCGAAATGAGCAGTTCTTC.

The rearrangement uses TRBV27 and TRBJ1-6, with D tentatively TRBD1 (6 bases). Germline lookup yields CDR1 MNHEY and CDR2 SMNVEV (reference sequence). The V and J ends lost 5 bases and 2 bases respectively, with 10 bases between them. The CDR3 is made up of 15 amino acids. CDR3 amino acids: CASSPRQAYNSPLHF. The CDR3 DNA is TGTGCCAGCAGTCCCCGACAGGCCTATAATTCACCCCTCCACTTT.

The rearrangement links TRBV19 to TRBJ1-5; D is possibly TRBD1 (5 bases). Deletions cut 3 bases from V and 5 bases from J, with 11 bases between. Germline CDR1 and CDR2: LNHDA and SQIVND (reference sequence). This CDR3 comprises 14 residues. The CDR3 coding sequence is TGTGCCAGTAGTATCGACAGAAACTATCAGCCCCAGCATTTT. Its protein is CASSIDRNYQPQHF.